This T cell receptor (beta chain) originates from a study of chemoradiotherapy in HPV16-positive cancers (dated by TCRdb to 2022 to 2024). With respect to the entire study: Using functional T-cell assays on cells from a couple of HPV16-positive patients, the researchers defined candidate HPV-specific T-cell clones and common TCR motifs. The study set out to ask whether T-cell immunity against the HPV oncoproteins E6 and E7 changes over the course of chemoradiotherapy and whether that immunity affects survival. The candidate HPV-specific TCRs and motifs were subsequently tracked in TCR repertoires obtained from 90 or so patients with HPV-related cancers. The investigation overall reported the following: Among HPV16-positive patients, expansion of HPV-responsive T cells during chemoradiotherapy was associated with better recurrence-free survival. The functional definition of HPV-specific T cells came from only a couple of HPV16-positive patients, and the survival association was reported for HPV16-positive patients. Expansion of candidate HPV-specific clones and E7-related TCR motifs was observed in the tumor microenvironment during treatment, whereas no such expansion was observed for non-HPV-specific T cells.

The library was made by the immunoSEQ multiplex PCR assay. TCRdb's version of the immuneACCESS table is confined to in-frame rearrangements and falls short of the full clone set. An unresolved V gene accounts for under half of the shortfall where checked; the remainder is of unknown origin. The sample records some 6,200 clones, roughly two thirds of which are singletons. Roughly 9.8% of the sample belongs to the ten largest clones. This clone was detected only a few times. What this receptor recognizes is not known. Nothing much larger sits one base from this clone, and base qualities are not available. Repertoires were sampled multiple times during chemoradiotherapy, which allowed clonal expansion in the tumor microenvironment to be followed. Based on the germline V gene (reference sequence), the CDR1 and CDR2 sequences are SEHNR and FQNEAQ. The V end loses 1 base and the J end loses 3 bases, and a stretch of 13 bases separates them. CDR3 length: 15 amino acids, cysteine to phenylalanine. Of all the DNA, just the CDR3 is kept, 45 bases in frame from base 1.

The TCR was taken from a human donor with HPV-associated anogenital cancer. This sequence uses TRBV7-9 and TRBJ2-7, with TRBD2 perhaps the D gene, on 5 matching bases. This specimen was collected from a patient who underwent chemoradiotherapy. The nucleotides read TGTGCCAGCAGCTTAGGTGGCGGGTTCAGCTACGAGCAGTACTTC. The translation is CASSLGGGFSYEQYF.